The clone carrying this T cell receptor (beta chain) showed up many times. This sample is drawn from a study of T cells in Graves' hyperthyroidism and ophthalmopathy. Amplified TCR beta CDR3 regions derived from RNA transcripts. Researchers ran a first-round RT-PCR on the TCR CDR3 using the HTBI primer set. TCRdb independently ran MiXCR on the multiplex PCR reads; one entry per CDR3 protein. The repertoire holds about 400,000 distinct CDR3 sequences, with 14% to 15% as singletons. This CDR3 comprises 11 residues. Trimming cost V 4 bases and J 2 bases, with 3 bases left between them. The germline V gene has CDR1 MGHDK and CDR2 SYGVNS.

The chain is built from TRBV25-1 and TRBJ2-7; D unresolved. What was sequenced was blood. The clonotype was recovered from a woman aged 30 to 39 with Graves' hyperthyroidism. CDR3 nucleotides: TGTGCCAGCAGTGCTCCCTACGAGCAGTACTTC. It is translated as CASSAPYEQYF.